These 17 T cell receptor beta chains were all obtained from the same sample, sequenced in a study of blood T cell repertoires in COVID-19. Sequencing was performed with immunoSEQ multiplex PCR; in TCRdb, only in-frame clones are kept and a portion is missing. There are roughly 220,000 clones in the sample; around 80% occur only once, and less than 7% lies in the top ten. The sequenced sample was peripheral blood. All receptors come from an older woman with acute or convalescent COVID-19.

This clone appeared once. The rearrangement uses TRBV3-1 (or the pseudogene TRBV3-2) and TRBJ1-2, with a weak D call TRBD1 (6 bases). The ends were cut back, 3 bases at V and 6 bases at J, with 8 bases in the middle. Looked up from germline, CDR1 is LGHDT and CDR2 is YNNKEL (reference sequence). The CDR3 loop spans 12 amino acids. CDR3 amino acids: CASSQGADGYTF. In DNA form, the CDR3 reads TGTGCCAGCAGCCAGGGGGCGGATGGCTACACCTTC.

This rearrangement joins TRBV12-5 to TRBJ2-1; 12 bases align to TRBD2. V lost 2 bases and J lost 1; bases outside the gene matches: 6. Germline CDR1 is LGHNT and CDR2 is FRNRAP. The CDR3 is made up of 18 amino acids. The DNA of the CDR3 is TGTGCTAGTGGTTTGCGACTAGCGGGAGTAGTGTCCTACAATGAGCAGTTCTTC. Its protein product is CASGLRLAGVVSYNEQFF.

The chain uses TRBV7-2 and TRBJ2-7; 10 bases agree with TRBD1. This CDR3 contains 15 residues. The V and J ends lost 5 bases and 3 bases, in that order; junction bases with no gene match: 7. Germline V lookup: CDR1 SGHTA, CDR2 FQGNSA. The CDR3 spells CASSLGTGALYEQYF. The CDR3 nucleotides read TGTGCCAGCAGCCTAGGGACAGGGGCACTCTACGAGCAGTACTTC. The variable domain in full, completed from reference TRBV7-2 and TRBJ2-7, reads GAGVSQSPSNKVTEKGKDVELRCDPISGHTALYWYRQSLGQGLEFLIYFQGNSAPDKSGLPSDRFSAERTGGSVSTLTIQRTQQEDSAVYLCASSLGTGALYEQYFGPGTRLTVT.

The chain links TRBV19 to TRBJ2-1; the match to TRBD2 covers 9 bases. Germline V gene data show CDR1 as LNHDA and CDR2 as SQIVND (reference sequence). This CDR3 has 20 amino acids. With V trimmed by 4 bases and J by 6 bases, 22 bases remained unmatched. Here the CDR3 DNA reads TGTGCCAGTAGTACCTCGAAGGGCGGGAGGGCCATAGGGCGAGGCAATGAGCAGTTCTTC. Its protein product is CASSTSKGGRAIGRGNEQFF.

CDR3 sequence (DNA): TGTGCCAGCACTAGCCGGGAGTACTATGGCTACACCTTC. It specifies CASTSREYYGYTF. V gene TRBV28 combines with J gene TRBJ1-2; D remains ambiguous. The CDR3 sequence is 13 residues long. Germline V gives CDR1 MDHEN, CDR2 SYDVKM. V gave up 7 bases and J gave up 3 bases, with 12 bases separating them.

Regarding this clone: Distinct nucleotide sequences in the sample also encode this CDR3. The V and J genes are TRBV5-1 and TRBJ1-1; D gene unclear. This CDR3 has 14 amino acids. With 0 bases removed from V and 1 base from J, the gap between germline ends came to 7 bases. CDR1 is SGHRS, CDR2 YFSETQ, per germline. For the CDR3, the DNA is TGCGCCAGCAGCTTGGCCGCCGGGAACACTGAAGCTTTCTTT. Translation gives CASSLAAGNTEAFF.

The gene calls are TRBV9 and TRBJ2-7, with 9 bases lining up with TRBD2. This CDR3 has 15 residues. Unmatched junction bases numbered 7, after V lost 0 bases and J lost 6 bases. The germline V gene encodes CDR1 SGDLS and CDR2 YYNGEE. This CDR3 reads CASSVEMREGAEQYF. Written as DNA, the CDR3 is TGTGCCAGCAGCGTAGAAATGCGGGAGGGTGCCGAGCAGTACTTC.

This rearrangement joins TRBV6-5 to TRBJ2-3; D remains unclear. V lost 4 bases, J lost 7 bases, and 12 bases lay in between. Germline lookup yields CDR1 MNHEY and CDR2 SVGAGI. This CDR3 spans 13 amino acids. The CDR3 DNA reads TGTGCCAGCAGTTTGGAGAGGTTTCATACGCAGTATTTT. Translated, it gives CASSLERFHTQYF.

The chain has TRBV3-1 (or the pseudogene TRBV3-2) and TRBJ1-1, with D maybe TRBD1 (6 bases). V lost 1 base to trimming and J lost 6 bases, with 12 bases between them. The CDR3 is 14 residues long. The germline gives CDR1 LGHDT, CDR2 YNNKEL (reference sequence). CDR3 coding DNA: TGTGCCAGCAGCCAAGTCGGGACAAGTGCTGAAGCTTTCTTT. It yields the protein CASSQVGTSAEAFF.

This chain links TRBV5-1 with TRBJ2-5; unclear D gene. Trimming took off 4 bases at V and 1 base at J, with 5 bases between the two ends. The CDR3 is 12 residues long. Germline CDR1 is SGHRS and CDR2 is YFSETQ. The CDR3 bases are TGCGCCAGCAGCAGCCCCCAAGAGACCCAGTACTTC. Translating it yields CASSSPQETQYF.

This clone has a single count. The gene calls are TRBV15 and TRBJ2-3, with 8 bases aligning to TRBD2. This CDR3 comprises 16 residues. The germline gives CDR1 LNHNV, CDR2 YYDKDF (reference sequence). V shed 0 bases, J shed 4 bases, and the junction held 6 bases outside the gene matches. The CDR3 sequence: CATSRDPGGGPDTQYF. For the CDR3, the DNA is TGTGCCACCAGCAGAGATCCGGGCGGGGGGCCAGATACGCAGTATTTT.

The genes are TRBV2 and TRBJ1-1; no firm D call. Germline loops: CDR1 SNHLY, CDR2 FYNNEI. This CDR3 is 12 amino acids long. V was shortened by 7 bases and J by 3 bases, with 9 bases between the two germline ends. This chain's CDR3 is CASNPEHTEAFF. The CDR3 DNA is TGTGCCAGCAACCCGGAGCACACTGAAGCTTTCTTT. The entire variable domain, with the rest obtained from reference TRBV2 and TRBJ1-1, is as follows: EPEVTQTPSHQVTQMGQEVILRCVPISNHLYFYWYRQILGQKVEFLVSFYNNEISEKSEIFDDQFSVERPDGSNFTLKIRSTKLEDSAMYFCASNPEHTEAFFGQGTRLTVV.

This chain joins TRBV30 and TRBJ2-3, with 8 bases fitting TRBD2. Germline CDR1 GTSNPN, CDR2 SVGIG (reference sequence). J was trimmed by 4 bases and V by 0 bases; bases with no gene match: 3. There are 14 residues in the CDR3. CDR3 amino acids: CAWSVGAGADTQYF. For the CDR3, the DNA is TGTGCCTGGAGTGTCGGAGCGGGAGCAGATACGCAGTATTTT.

The table lists this clone with a count of one. A read error may produce the germline difference seen at one junction end. The CDR3 region has the DNA TGTGCCAGCAGCGAAGTGGGGGGGGCGAACTACAATGAGCAGTTCTTC. Translating it yields CASSEVGGANYNEQFF. This chain joins TRBV6-1 and TRBJ2-1, with a weak D call TRBD2 (7 bases). The CDR3 sequence is 16 residues long. Germline CDR1 reads MNHNS; CDR2 reads SASEGT.

This rearrangement joins TRBV3-1 (or the pseudogene TRBV3-2) to TRBJ1-3; D unresolved. The CDR3 is 15 residues long. V lost 1 base and J lost 0, with 7 bases in between. Germline CDR1 is LGHDT and CDR2 is YNNKEL (reference sequence). The CDR3 region has the DNA TGTGCCAGCAGCCAAGGGGCAGGCTCTGGAAACACCATATATTTT. As protein: CASSQGAGSGNTIYF.

CDR3 in amino acids: CASSLVLGAEAFF. Written as DNA, the CDR3 is TGTGCCAGCAGCTTAGTTCTAGGGGCTGAAGCTTTCTTT. The chain couples TRBV11-2 to TRBJ1-1, with D possibly matching TRBD1 (5 bases). Trimming stripped 1 base from V and 6 bases from J, with 9 bases between. Looked up from germline, CDR1 is SGHAT and CDR2 is FQNNGV. The CDR3 is 13 amino acids.

CDR3 loop: CASSPLDRGHGNTIYF. The CDR3 nucleotides read TGTGCCAGCTCACCTCTTGACAGGGGGCACGGAAACACCATATATTTT. The chain carries TRBV18 and TRBJ1-3, with 10 bases fitting TRBD1. The CDR3 consists of 16 residues. Germline CDR1 reads KGHSH; CDR2 reads LQKENI. The trim removed 3 bases at V and 4 bases at J, leaving 6 bases unmatched.